This T cell receptor (beta chain) is from a study of blood T cell repertoires in COVID-19. Generated by immunoSEQ multiplex PCR, the TCRdb table keeps only in-frame clones and is missing some. The sample records more than 110,000 clones, almost 90% being singletons. This CDR3 has 16 amino acids. The V end lost 2 bases, the J end lost 3 bases, and 14 bases lay between the germline ends. In germline, CDR1 is WNHNN, CDR2 SYGVQD (reference sequence). The source of this sequence is a man aged 50 or older with active or convalescent COVID-19. The chain employs TRBV10-1 and TRBJ1-5; D not certain. The sample consisted of peripheral blood. The CDR3 sequence is CASSELRQVDNQPQHF. The CDR3 DNA is TGCGCCAGCAGTGAGCTAAGGCAGGTGGACAATCAGCCCCAGCATTTT.